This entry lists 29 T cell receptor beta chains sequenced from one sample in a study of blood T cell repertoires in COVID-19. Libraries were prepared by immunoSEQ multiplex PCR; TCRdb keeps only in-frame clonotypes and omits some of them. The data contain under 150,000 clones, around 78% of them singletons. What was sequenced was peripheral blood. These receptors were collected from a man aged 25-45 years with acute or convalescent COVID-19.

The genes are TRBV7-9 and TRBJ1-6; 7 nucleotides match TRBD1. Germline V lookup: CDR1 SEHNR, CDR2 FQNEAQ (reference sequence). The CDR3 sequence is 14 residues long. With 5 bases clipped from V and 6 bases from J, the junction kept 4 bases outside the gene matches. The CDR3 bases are TGTGCCAGCAGCACCGGGACAGCTAATTCACCCCTCCACTTT. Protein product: CASSTGTANSPLHF.

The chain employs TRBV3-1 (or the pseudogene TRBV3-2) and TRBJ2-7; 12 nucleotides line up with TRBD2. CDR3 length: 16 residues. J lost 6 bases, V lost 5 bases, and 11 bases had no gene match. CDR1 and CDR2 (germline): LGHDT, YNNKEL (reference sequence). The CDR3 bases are TGTGCCAGCAGCTCAACTAGCGGGGGGCTCCTTCTCGAGCAGTACTTC. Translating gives CASSSTSGGLLLEQYF.

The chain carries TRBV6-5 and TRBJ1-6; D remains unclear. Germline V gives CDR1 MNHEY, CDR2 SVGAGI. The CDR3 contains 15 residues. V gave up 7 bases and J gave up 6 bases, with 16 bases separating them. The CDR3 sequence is CASNVGDTLNSPLHF. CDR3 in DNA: TGTGCCAGCAACGTAGGTGACACCCTTAATTCACCCCTCCACTTT.

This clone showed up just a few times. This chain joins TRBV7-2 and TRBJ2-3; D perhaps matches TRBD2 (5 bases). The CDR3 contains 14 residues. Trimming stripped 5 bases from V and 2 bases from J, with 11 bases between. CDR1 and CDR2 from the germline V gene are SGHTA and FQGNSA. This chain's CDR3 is CASSPLATTDTQYF. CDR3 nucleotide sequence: TGTGCCAGCAGCCCATTAGCGACCACAGATACGCAGTATTTT. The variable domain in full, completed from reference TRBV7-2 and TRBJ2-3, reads GAGVSQSPSNKVTEKGKDVELRCDPISGHTALYWYRQSLGQGLEFLIYFQGNSAPDKSGLPSDRFSAERTGGSVSTLTIQRTQQEDSAVYLCASSPLATTDTQYFGPGTRLTVL.

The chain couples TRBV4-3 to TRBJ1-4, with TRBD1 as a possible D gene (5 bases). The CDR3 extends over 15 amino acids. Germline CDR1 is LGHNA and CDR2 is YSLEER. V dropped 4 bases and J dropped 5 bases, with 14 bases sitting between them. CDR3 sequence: CASSRLGRGNEKLFF. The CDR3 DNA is TGCGCCAGCAGCCGCCTGGGGAGGGGAAATGAAAAACTGTTTTTT.

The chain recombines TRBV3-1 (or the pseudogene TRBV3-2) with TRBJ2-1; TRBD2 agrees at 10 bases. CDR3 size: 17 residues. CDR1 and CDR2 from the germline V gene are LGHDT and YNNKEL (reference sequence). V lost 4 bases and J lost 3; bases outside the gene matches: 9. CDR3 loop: CASSPTRASGSYNEQFF. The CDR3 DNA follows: TGTGCCAGCAGCCCGACTCGGGCTAGCGGGAGCTACAATGAGCAGTTCTTC.

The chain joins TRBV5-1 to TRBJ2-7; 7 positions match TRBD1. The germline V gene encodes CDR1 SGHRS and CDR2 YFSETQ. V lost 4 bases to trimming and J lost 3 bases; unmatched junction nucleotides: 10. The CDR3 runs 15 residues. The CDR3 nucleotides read TGCGCCAGCAGCCTGGGGTCAGGGGGTTTCTACGAGCAGTACTTC. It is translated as CASSLGSGGFYEQYF.

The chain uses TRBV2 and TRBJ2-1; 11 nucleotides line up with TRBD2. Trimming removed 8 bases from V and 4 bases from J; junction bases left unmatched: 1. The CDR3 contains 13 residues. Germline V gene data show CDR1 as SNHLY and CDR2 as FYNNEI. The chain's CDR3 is CASGTSGYNEQFF. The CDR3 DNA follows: TGTGCCAGCGGGACTAGCGGATACAATGAGCAGTTCTTC.

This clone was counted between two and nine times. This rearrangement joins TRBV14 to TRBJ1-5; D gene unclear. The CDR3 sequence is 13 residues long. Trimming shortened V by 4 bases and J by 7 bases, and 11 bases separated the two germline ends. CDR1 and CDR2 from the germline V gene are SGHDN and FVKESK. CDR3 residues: CASSLAIGQPQHF. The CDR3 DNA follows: TGTGCCAGCAGCCTAGCTATTGGGCAGCCCCAGCATTTT. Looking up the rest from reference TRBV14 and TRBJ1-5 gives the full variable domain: EAGVTQFPSHSVIEKGQTVTLRCDPISGHDNLYWYRRVMGKEIKFLLHFVKESKQDESGMPNNRFLAERTGGTYSTLKVQPAELEDSGVYFCASSLAIGQPQHFGDGTRLSIL.

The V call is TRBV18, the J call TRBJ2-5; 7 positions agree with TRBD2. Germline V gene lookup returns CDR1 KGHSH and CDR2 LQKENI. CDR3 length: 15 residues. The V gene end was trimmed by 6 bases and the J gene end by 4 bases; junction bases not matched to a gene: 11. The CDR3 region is CASSPNGGLGETQYF. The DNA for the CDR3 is TGTGCCAGCTCCCCAAACGGGGGGTTGGGAGAGACCCAGTACTTC.

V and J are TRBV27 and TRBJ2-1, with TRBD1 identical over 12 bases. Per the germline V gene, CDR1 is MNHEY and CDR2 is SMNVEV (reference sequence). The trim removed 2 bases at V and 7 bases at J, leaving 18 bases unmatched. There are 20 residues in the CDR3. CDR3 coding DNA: TGTGCCAGCAGTTTAAGGAAGGGGACAGGGGGCCCCAAGGGGGGGAATGAGCAGTTCTTC. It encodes CASSLRKGTGGPKGGNEQFF.

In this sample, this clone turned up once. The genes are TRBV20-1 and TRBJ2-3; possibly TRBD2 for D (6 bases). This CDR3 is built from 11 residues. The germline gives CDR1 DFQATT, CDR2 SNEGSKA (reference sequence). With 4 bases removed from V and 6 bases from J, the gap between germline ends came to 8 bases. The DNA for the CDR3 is TGCAGTGCTACAGGGAGGGATACGCAGTATTTT. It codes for CSATGRDTQYF.

CDR3 nucleotide sequence: TGTGCCAGCAGCCCTCGACAGGGACGGAGCAATCAGCCCCAGCATTTT. Translated: CASSPRQGRSNQPQHF. The chain combines TRBV6-2 or TRBV6-3 with TRBJ1-5, with 7 bases fitting TRBD1. J gave up 1 base and V 6 bases, and 9 bases lay outside the gene matches. The CDR3 covers 16 residues. Germline V gene lookup returns CDR1 MNHEY and CDR2 SVGEGT.

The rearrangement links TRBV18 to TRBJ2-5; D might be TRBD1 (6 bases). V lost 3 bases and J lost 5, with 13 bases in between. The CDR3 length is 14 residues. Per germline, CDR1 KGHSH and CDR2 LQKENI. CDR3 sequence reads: CASSPPTGTETQYF. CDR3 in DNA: TGTGCCAGCTCACCTCCTACAGGGACGGAGACCCAGTACTTC.

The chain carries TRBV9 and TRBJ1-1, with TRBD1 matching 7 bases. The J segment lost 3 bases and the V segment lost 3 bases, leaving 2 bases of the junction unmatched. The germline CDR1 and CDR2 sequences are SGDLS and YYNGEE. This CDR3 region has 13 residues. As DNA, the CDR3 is TGTGCCAGCAGCGCGACAGGGTACACTGAAGCTTTCTTT. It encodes CASSATGYTEAFF. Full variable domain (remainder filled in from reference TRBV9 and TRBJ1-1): DSGVTQTPKHLITATGQRVTLRCSPRSGDLSVYWYQQSLDQGLQFLIQYYNGEERAKGNILERFSAQQFPDLHSELNLSSLELGDSALYFCASSATGYTEAFFGQGTRLTVV.

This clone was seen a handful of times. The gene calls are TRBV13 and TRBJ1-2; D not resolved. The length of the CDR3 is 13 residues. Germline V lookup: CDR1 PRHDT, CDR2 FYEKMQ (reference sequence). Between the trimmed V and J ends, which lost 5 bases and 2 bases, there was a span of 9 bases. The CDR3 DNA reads TGTGCCAGCAGCCCCGGACTCAACTATGGCTACACCTTC. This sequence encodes CASSPGLNYGYTF. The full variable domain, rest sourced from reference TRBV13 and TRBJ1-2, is AAGVIQSPRHLIKEKRETATLKCYPIPRHDTVYWYQQGPGQDPQFLISFYEKMQSDKGSIPDRFSAQQFSDYHSELNMSSLELGDSALYFCASSPGLNYGYTFGSGTRLTVV.

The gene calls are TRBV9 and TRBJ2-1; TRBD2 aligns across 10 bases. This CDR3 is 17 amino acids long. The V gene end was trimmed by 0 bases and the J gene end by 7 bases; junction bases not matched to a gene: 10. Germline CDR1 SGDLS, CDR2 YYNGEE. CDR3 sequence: CASSVGELAGVRNEQFF. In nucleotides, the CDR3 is TGTGCCAGCAGCGTAGGAGAGCTAGCGGGGGTACGGAATGAGCAGTTCTTC.

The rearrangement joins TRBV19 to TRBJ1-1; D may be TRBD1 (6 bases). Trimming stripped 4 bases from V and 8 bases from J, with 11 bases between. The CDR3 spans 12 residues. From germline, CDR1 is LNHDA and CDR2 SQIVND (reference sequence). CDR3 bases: TGTGCCAGTAGTACCCACGGGACAGAAGCTTTCTTT. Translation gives CASSTHGTEAFF.

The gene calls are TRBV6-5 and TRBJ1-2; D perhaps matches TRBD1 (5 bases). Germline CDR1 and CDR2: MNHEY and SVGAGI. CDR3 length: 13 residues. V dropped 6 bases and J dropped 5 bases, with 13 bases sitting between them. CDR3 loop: CASRKDSLYGYTF. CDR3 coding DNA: TGTGCCAGCAGGAAAGACAGCCTTTATGGCTACACCTTC.

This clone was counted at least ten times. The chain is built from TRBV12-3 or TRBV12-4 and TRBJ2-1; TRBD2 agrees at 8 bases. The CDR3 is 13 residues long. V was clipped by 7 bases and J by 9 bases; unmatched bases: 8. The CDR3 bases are TGTGCCAGCACCGCCGGGGGGGTCGGTGAGCAGTTCTTC. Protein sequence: CASTAGGVGEQFF.

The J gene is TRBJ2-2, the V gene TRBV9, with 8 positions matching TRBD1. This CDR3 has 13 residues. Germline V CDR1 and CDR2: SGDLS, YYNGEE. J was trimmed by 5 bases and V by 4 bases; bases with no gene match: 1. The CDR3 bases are TGTGCCAGCAGCACAGGGGGAACCGGGGAGCTGTTTTTT. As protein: CASSTGGTGELFF.

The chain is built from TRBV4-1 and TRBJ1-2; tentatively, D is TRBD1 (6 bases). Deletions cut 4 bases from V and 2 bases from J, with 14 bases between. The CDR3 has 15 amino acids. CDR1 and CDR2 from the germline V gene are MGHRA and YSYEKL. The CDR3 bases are TGCGCCAGCAGCCGCTCGGACAGCCTGAACTATGGCTACACCTTC. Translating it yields CASSRSDSLNYGYTF.

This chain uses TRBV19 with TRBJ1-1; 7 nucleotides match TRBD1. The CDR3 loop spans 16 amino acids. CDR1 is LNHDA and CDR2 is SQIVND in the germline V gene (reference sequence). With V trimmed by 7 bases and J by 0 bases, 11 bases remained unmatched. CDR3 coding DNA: TGTGCCAGTACACAAGATTCGGACAGGTTGAACACTGAAGCTTTCTTT. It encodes CASTQDSDRLNTEAFF. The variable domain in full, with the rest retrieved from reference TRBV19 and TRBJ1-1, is DGGITQSPKYLFRKEGQNVTLSCEQNLNHDAMYWYRQDPGQGLRLIYYSQIVNDFQKGDIAEGYSVSREKKESFPLTVTSAQKNPTAFYLCASTQDSDRLNTEAFFGQGTRLTVV.

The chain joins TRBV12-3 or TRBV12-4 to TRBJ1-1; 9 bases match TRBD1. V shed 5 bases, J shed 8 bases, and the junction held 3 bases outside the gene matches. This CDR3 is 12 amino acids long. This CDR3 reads CASSLQGAEAFF. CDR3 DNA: TGTGCCAGCAGTCTACAGGGGGCGGAAGCTTTCTTT.

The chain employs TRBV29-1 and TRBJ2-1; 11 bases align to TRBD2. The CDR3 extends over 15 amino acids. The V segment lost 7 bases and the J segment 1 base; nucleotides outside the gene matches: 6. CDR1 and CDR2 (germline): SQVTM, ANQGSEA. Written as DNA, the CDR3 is TGCAGCGCCCCGACTAGCGGGACGTCCTACAATGAGCAGTTCTTC. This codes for CSAPTSGTSYNEQFF.

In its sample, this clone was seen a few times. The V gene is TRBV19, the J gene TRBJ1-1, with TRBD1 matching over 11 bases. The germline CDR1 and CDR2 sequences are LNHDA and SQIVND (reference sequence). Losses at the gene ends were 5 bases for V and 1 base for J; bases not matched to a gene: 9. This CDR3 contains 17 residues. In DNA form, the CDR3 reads TGTGCCAGTAGTCGGGACAGGGGGACTACCCAGAACACTGAAGCTTTCTTT. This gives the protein CASSRDRGTTQNTEAFF.

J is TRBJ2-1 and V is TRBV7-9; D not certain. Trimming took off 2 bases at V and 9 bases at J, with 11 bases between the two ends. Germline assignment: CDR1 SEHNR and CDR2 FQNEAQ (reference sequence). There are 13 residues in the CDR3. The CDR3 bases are TGTGCCAGCAGCTTATTTAGAGAGGCTGAGCAGTTCTTC. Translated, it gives CASSLFREAEQFF.

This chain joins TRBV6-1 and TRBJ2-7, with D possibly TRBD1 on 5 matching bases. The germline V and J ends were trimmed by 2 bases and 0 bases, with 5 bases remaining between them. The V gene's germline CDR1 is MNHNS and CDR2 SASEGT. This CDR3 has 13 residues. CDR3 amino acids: CASSEQGSYEQYV. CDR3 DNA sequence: TGTGCCAGCAGTGAACAGGGCTCCTACGAGCAGTACGTC.

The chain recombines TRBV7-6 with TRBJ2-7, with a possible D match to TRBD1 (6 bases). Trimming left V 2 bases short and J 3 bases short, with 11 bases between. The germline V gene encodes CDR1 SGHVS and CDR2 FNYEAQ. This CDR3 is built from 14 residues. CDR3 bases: TGTGCCAGCAGCTTAAGGAGAGGGGGCTACGAGCAGTACTTC. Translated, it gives CASSLRRGGYEQYF.